The rows below give T cell receptor beta chains drawn from one sample of a study of read filtering for tumor transcriptome and immune sequencing. In TCRdb, the reads were re-called with MiXCR into one record per CDR3 protein. The table includes over 50,000 distinct CDR3 sequences, approximately 20% detected once. The sequenced sample was a population of CD138-negative cells sorted from bone marrow. The receptor set was obtained from a donor at least 40 years old with multiple myeloma. The conserved cysteine and the conserved F or W are not part of the CDR3 here. The order of the fields is J gene, V gene, CDR3 protein.

J: TRBJ2-3; V: TRBV7-9; CDR3: ASSSPLSTDTQY
J: TRBJ1-1; V: TRBV20-1; CDR3: SAGGGKTEAF
J: TRBJ2-1; V: TRBV5-4; CDR3: ASSLSSGSYNEQF
J: TRBJ1-1; V: TRBV28; CDR3: ASNLGARTEAF
J: TRBJ2-4; V: TRBV6-7; CDR3: ASSRGQGNGKNIQY
J: TRBJ1-2; V: TRBV28; CDR3: ASTPRGALYGYT
J: TRBJ1-1; V: TRBV7-8; CDR3: ASSHPGRNTEAF
J: TRBJ2-1; V: TRBV11-1; CDR3: ASSLEGGGNNEQF
J: TRBJ1-5; V: TRBV19; CDR3: AYKGRSNQPQH
J: TRBJ2-1; V: TRBV7-6; CDR3: ASSPTMGGNSYNEQF
J: TRBJ2-3; V: TRBV3-1; CDR3: ASSPRGADTQY
J: TRBJ2-7; V: TRBV7-2; CDR3: ASSMGTGDEQY
J: TRBJ2-2; V: TRBV29-1; CDR3: SVGGTSDTNTGELF
J: TRBJ2-4; V: TRBV14; CDR3: ASSREGGLNIQY
J: TRBJ2-7; V: TRBV7-3; CDR3: ASSLGGGTGGNEQY
J: TRBJ2-7; V: TRBV11-2; CDR3: ASSLVGHGHEQY
J: TRBJ2-1; V: TRBV28; CDR3: ASSSPGTSGRAGNNEQF
J: TRBJ2-1; V: TRBV7-9; CDR3: ASSESGFSYNEQF
J: TRBJ2-3; V: TRBV10-3; CDR3: AITFPARDRDPDTQY
J: TRBJ2-7; V: TRBV25-1; CDR3: ASGSVHEQY
J: TRBJ2-7; V: TRBV6-5; CDR3: ASSYSFSGIYEQY
J: TRBJ2-1; V: TRBV20-1; CDR3: SAPAGGSYNEQF
J: TRBJ2-7; V: TRBV20-1; CDR3: SARGSGPNSYEQY
J: TRBJ2-1; V: TRBV7-9; CDR3: ASSSTTPSNEQF
J: TRBJ2-3; V: TRBV7-3; CDR3: ASSKGGYLTDTQY
J: TRBJ2-5; V: TRBV5-1; CDR3: ASSLAADYQETQY
J: TRBJ1-1; V: TRBV20-1; CDR3: SPTSASRVGLDTEAF
J: TRBJ2-1; V: TRBV5-1; CDR3: ASSSHSGRHYNEQF
J: TRBJ1-1; V: TRBV20-1; CDR3: SASGTGRNTEAF
J: TRBJ2-3; V: TRBV29-1; CDR3: SVESAGGPDTQY
J: TRBJ1-1; V: TRBV7-9; CDR3: ASSLDMNTEAF
J: TRBJ2-1; V: TRBV20-1; CDR3: SVRTSGHNEQF
J: TRBJ2-1; V: TRBV7-8; CDR3: ASSLVTGGSYNEQF
J: TRBJ2-1; V: TRBV6-5; CDR3: ASSYSRTSGRAESYNEQF
J: TRBJ1-6; V: TRBV6-2/TRBV6-3; CDR3: ASSYSTGTNSPLH
J: TRBJ2-5; V: TRBV7-2; CDR3: ASSLGYGETQY
J: TRBJ2-3; V: TRBV7-9; CDR3: ASRLGGTDTQY
J: TRBJ2-5; V: TRBV18; CDR3: ASSPTALETQY
J: TRBJ2-1; V: TRBV19; CDR3: ASSQLAGVLPEQF
J: TRBJ1-1; V: TRBV6-5; CDR3: ASRGRIGEVF
J: TRBJ2-7; V: TRBV20-1; CDR3: SAINSGLAEPYEQY
J: TRBJ2-1; V: TRBV7-8; CDR3: ASSLNPDGGNEQF